What follows are 28 T cell receptor beta chains derived from one specimen sequenced in a study of CD4 and CD8 cells across lung adenocarcinoma regions. Using its own MiXCR run on the PCR reads, TCRdb lists one record per CDR3 protein. This sample has 8,400 or so distinct CDR3 sequences, with 46% found just once. Sample: CD4+ T cells from the margin of a lung tumor. The receptors come from a female donor with lung adenocarcinoma. The CD4 and CD8 labels of this study may be unreliable.

J is TRBJ1-3 and V is TRBV30; D is undetermined. CDR1 GTSNPN and CDR2 SVGIG come from the germline V gene (reference sequence). Between the trimmed V and J ends, which lost 7 bases and 1 base, there was a span of 8 bases. The CDR3 has 12 residues. The CDR3 here is CAFGISGNTIYF. Written as DNA, the CDR3 is TGTGCCTTCGGCATTTCTGGAAACACCATATATTTT.

This clonotype is classed as medium-sized. The chain uses TRBV6-1 and TRBJ2-1; 7 nucleotides match TRBD1. The CDR3 sequence is 13 residues long. Germline trimming cut 10 bases from V and 0 bases from J; bases unmatched to any gene: 3. Germline CDR1 MNHNS, CDR2 SASEGT. Here the CDR3 reads CATTGDSYNEQFF. The CDR3 DNA reads TGTGCCACCACAGGGGACTCCTACAATGAGCAGTTCTTC.

CDR3 loop: CASSLGPVSHYGYTF. CDR3 bases: TGTGCCAGCAGTTTAGGCCCAGTCTCTCACTATGGCTACACCTTC. V is TRBV27 and J is TRBJ1-2; D is ambiguous. Germline-derived CDR1 and CDR2 are MNHEY and SMNVEV (reference sequence). With 2 bases removed from V and 3 bases from J, the gap between germline ends came to 13 bases. The CDR3 contains 15 residues.

This clonotype was counted a few times. The genes are TRBV30 and TRBJ2-5, with D possibly being TRBD2 (7 bases). V lost 3 bases and J 2 bases, leaving 13 bases between the germline ends. Per germline, CDR1 GTSNPN and CDR2 SVGIG (reference sequence). The CDR3 spans 14 residues. The CDR3 DNA follows: TGTGCCTGGAGAGGGGGGGGTGATCAAGAGACCCAGTACTTC. It specifies CAWRGGGDQETQYF.

This clonotype was counted a single time. The chain recombines TRBV6-5 with TRBJ2-1, with D possibly TRBD2 on 7 matching bases. The V and J ends lost 0 bases and 13 bases respectively, with 16 bases between them. Germline CDR1 is MNHEY and CDR2 is SVGAGI. The CDR3 has 14 amino acids. CDR3 in DNA: TGTGCCAGCAGTTACTCAGGGGGGGGGGAGACCCAGTTCTTC. Translating it yields CASSYSGGGETQFF.

V is TRBV7-2 and J is TRBJ2-1; D might be TRBD1 (6 bases). The germline gives CDR1 SGHTA, CDR2 FQGNSA. This CDR3 has 15 residues. V gave up 6 bases and J gave up 0 bases, with 12 bases separating them. For the CDR3, the DNA is TGTGCCAGCAGTCGGTCCAGGGGCTCCTACAATGAGCAGTTCTTC. It yields the protein CASSRSRGSYNEQFF.

Comment on this clonotype: Since a much larger clone is just one base distant, this may be a read error. The rearrangement joins TRBV6-4 to TRBJ2-2; TRBD1 matches at 7 bases. CDR3 length: 15 amino acids. Germline V gene data show CDR1 as MRHNA and CDR2 as SNTAGT. CDR3 sequence reads: CASSAGQVDAGEQFF. CDR3 in DNA: TGTGCCAGCAGTGCCGGACAGGTGGACGCCGGGGAGCAGTTTTTT.

This clonotype was counted between two and nine times. V is TRBV30 and J is TRBJ2-7, with D possibly being TRBD1 or TRBD2 (5 bases each). This CDR3 has 15 amino acids. Germline CDR1 GTSNPN, CDR2 SVGIG (reference sequence). Trimming stripped 3 bases from V and 0 bases from J, with 15 bases between. As DNA, the CDR3 is TGTGCCTGGAGGCAGGGACCCCAGAGCTCCTACGAGCAGTACTTC. Protein product: CAWRQGPQSSYEQYF.

This clonotype was found many times. This chain joins TRBV6-2 or TRBV6-3 and TRBJ1-2; 7 positions match TRBD1. Germline loops: CDR1 MNHEY, CDR2 SVGEGT. The CDR3 is made up of 17 amino acids. Germline trimming cut 4 bases from V and 4 bases from J; bases unmatched to any gene: 15. The CDR3 reads CASSSDLWVGGVYGYTF. As DNA, the CDR3 is TGTGCCAGCAGTTCCGACCTTTGGGTAGGGGGCGTCTATGGCTACACCTTC.

The genes are TRBV15 and TRBJ1-4; 7 nucleotides agree with TRBD1. V gave up 8 bases and J gave up 0 bases; unmatched junction bases: 12. Germline V gene data show CDR1 as LNHNV and CDR2 as YYDKDF (reference sequence). The CDR3 sequence is 17 residues long. CDR3 DNA: TGTGCCACCTTCCCGGGACAGAGACTTGCAACTAATGAAAAACTGTTTTTT. This translates into CATFPGQRLATNEKLFF.

Turning to this clonotype: This may be a read error: a much more frequent sequence differs by one nucleotide. The chain links TRBV14 to TRBJ2-1, with TRBD2 matching 14 bases. Germline V gene lookup returns CDR1 SGHDN and CDR2 FVKESK. The CDR3 spans 19 residues. In DNA form, the CDR3 reads TGTGCCAGCAGCCAAGATCGAGGACTAGCGGGAGGACCCCACAATGAGCAGCTCTTC. This translates into CASSQDRGLAGGPHNEQLF.

This clonotype has a handful of counts. The rearrangement joins TRBV6-5 to TRBJ1-1, with D unresolved. V was cut by 4 bases and J by 6 bases, with 9 bases left in between. The CDR3 has 12 amino acids. CDR1 is MNHEY and CDR2 is SVGAGI in the germline V gene. CDR3 in amino acids: CASSSGYSEAFF. DNA of the CDR3: TGTGCCAGCAGTTCGGGGTATTCTGAAGCTTTCTTT.

This clonotype is deemed medium-sized. The rearrangement uses TRBV6-5 and TRBJ2-7; maybe TRBD2 (5 bases). This CDR3 comprises 13 residues. V was cut by 0 bases and J by 2 bases, with 5 bases left in between. CDR1 is MNHEY and CDR2 is SVGAGI in the germline V gene. This chain's CDR3 is CASSYSGAYEQYF. In DNA form, the CDR3 reads TGTGCCAGCAGTTACTCGGGAGCCTACGAGCAGTACTTC.

The J gene is TRBJ2-4, the V gene TRBV10-1; possible D gene TRBD2, 5 bases. Judging by the DNA end, TRBJ2-3 fits better; the J call may be wrong. This CDR3 is 13 amino acids long. CDR1 and CDR2 from the germline V gene are WNHNN and SYGVQD (reference sequence). The CDR3 is CATELEGTDIQYF. CDR3 coding DNA: TGCGCCACCGAACTAGAAGGTACAGATATTCAGTATTTT.

The rearrangement links TRBV6-1 to TRBJ2-1; D assignment may be TRBD1 or TRBD2 (5 bases each). Germline CDR1 and CDR2: MNHNS and SASEGT. CDR3 length: 15 residues. The ends were cut back, 1 base at V and 10 bases at J, with 17 bases in the middle. The CDR3 sequence: CASSEGDPSSYEQFF. CDR3 DNA sequence: TGTGCCAGCAGTGAAGGGGACCCAAGCTCCTACGAGCAGTTCTTC.

This clonotype was seen a few times. The gene calls are TRBV5-5 and TRBJ1-4, with D unclear. Trimming took 0 bases from V and 7 from J, leaving 4 bases between them. This CDR3 is built from 12 residues. The germline V gene has CDR1 SGHKS and CDR2 YYEKEE (reference sequence). The DNA of the CDR3 is TGTGCCAGCAGCTTGGTCAGTGAAAAACTGTTTTTT. Translation gives CASSLVSEKLFF.

On this clonotype: One end of the junction varies from germline; a read error may be responsible. This rearrangement joins TRBV6-1 to TRBJ2-6, with TRBD2 identical over 9 bases. Germline CDR1 MNHNS, CDR2 SASEGT. The CDR3 has 11 residues. The CDR3 loop reads CASSLSGGRAF. CDR3 DNA sequence: TGTGCCAGCAGCCTCTCGGGCGGGAGGGCTTTC.

In this sample, this clonotype turned up once. The V gene is TRBV6-5, the J gene TRBJ2-1; D may match TRBD1 or TRBD2 (5 bases each). Gene TRBJ2-7 matches the end of the DNA better, so the J call may be wrong. This CDR3 is built from 15 residues. Germline CDR1 is MNHEY and CDR2 is SVGAGI. In DNA, the CDR3 is TGTGCCAGCATTACCGGGACCTCCAACTCCTACGAGCAGTACTTC. It codes for CASITGTSNSYEQYF.

The chain carries TRBV6-1 and TRBJ2-3, with TRBD2 as a possible D gene (5 bases). The CDR3 sequence is 16 residues long. CDR1 is MNHNS, CDR2 SASEGT, per germline. The V and J ends lost 2 bases and 10 bases respectively, with 22 bases between them. The CDR3 DNA is TGTGCCAGCAGTGAAAACCAGGCATTGAGCACCGGGGCGCAGTATTTT. Its translation is CASSENQALSTGAQYF.

This clonotype was observed once. V is TRBV11-2 and J is TRBJ2-1, with a possible D match to TRBD2 (6 bases). Near its end, the DNA agrees better with TRBJ2-7, so the J call may be wrong. The CDR3 is 14 residues long. Germline-derived CDR1 and CDR2 are SGHAT and FQNNGV. The CDR3 DNA reads as TGTGCCAGCAGCCCCGTGGGGGAGGCCTACGAGCAGTACTTC. It specifies CASSPVGEAYEQYF.

About this clonotype: This CDR3 fails to terminate in the conserved phenylalanine or tryptophan, so it likely reflects a read error. The DNA is omitted, as the CDR3 cannot be located on it reliably, and the CDR3 follows TCRdb's listing. The chain joins TRBV6-5 to TRBJ1-6; the table's TRBD1 call for D was not verified on the DNA. The CDR3 is 9 amino acids in total, end residues counted. Germline CDR1 MNHEY, CDR2 SVGAGI. The CDR3 here is CASSYRGGG.

Ten or more counts support this clonotype. The chain couples TRBV25-1 to TRBJ2-5, with 8 nucleotides matching TRBD2. The V and J ends lost 1 base and 5 bases, in that order; junction bases with no gene match: 9. This CDR3 is built from 16 residues. Germline CDR1 is MGHDK and CDR2 is SYGVNS. In DNA, the CDR3 is TGTGCCAGCAGTGAATCCCTCGGAGCGGGAGCGGAGACCCAGTACTTC. It yields the protein CASSESLGAGAETQYF.

This sequence joins TRBV12-3 or TRBV12-4 and TRBJ1-1; D gene unclear. V was clipped by 7 bases and J by 4 bases, with 10 bases between them. The CDR3 contains 12 residues. The CDR3 DNA reads TGTGCCAGCATAGGCGGGAGCACTGAAGCTTTCTTT. Translating it yields CASIGGSTEAFF.

The rearrangement uses TRBV25-1 and TRBJ2-7, with TRBD2 matching over 12 bases. V shed 4 bases and J 3 bases; nucleotides not matched to a gene: 1. Germline V gene data show CDR1 as MGHDK and CDR2 as SYGVNS. The CDR3 length is 14 residues. CDR3: CASSGLAGVYEQYF. Written as DNA, the CDR3 is TGTGCCAGCAGTGGACTAGCGGGAGTCTACGAGCAGTACTTC.

This clonotype showed up many times. This sequence joins TRBV6-5 and TRBJ1-2; a weak D match, TRBD1 (5 bases). Germline CDR1 reads MNHEY; CDR2 reads SVGAGI. The CDR3 length is 17 residues. V lost 2 bases and J lost 2, with 18 bases in between. DNA for the CDR3: TGTGCCAGCAGTTACACGGGACTCGCAACCCTAAACTATGGCTACACCTTC. It translates to CASSYTGLATLNYGYTF.

There are many counts of this clonotype. This sequence joins TRBV7-2 and TRBJ2-1, with D tentatively TRBD1 (6 bases). With the DNA end fitting TRBJ2-7 better, the J assignment may be wrong. This CDR3 has 14 residues. Germline V CDR1 and CDR2: SGHTA, FQGNSA. The CDR3 coding sequence is TGTGCCAGCAGCTCCGAGGGGGTTAGGTACGAGCAGTACTTC. This sequence encodes CASSSEGVRYEQYF.

V is TRBV7-2 and J is TRBJ2-7; D is unclear. The CDR3 loop spans 14 amino acids. The V end lost 5 bases, the J end lost 1 base, and 12 bases lay between the germline ends. Per the germline V gene, CDR1 is SGHTA and CDR2 is FQGNSA. The CDR3: CASSPWTISYEQYF. The CDR3 DNA is TGTGCCAGCAGCCCCTGGACCATTTCCTACGAGCAGTACTTC.

CDR3 loop: CASSDGRGYEQFF. The CDR3 nucleotides read TGTGCCAGCAGTGACGGCAGGGGTTACGAGCAGTTCTTC. V gene TRBV6-1 combines with J gene TRBJ2-1, with D possibly being TRBD1 (6 bases). The length of the CDR3 is 13 residues. The germline V gene encodes CDR1 MNHNS and CDR2 SASEGT. V gave up 3 bases and J gave up 10 bases, with 13 bases separating them.